This TCR beta chain was obtained from a study of OX40 agonist ivuxolimab in advanced cancers. Study context: Three partial responders included one hepatocellular carcinoma patient and two cutaneous melanoma patients.

J gave up 3 bases and V 5 bases, and 3 bases lay outside the gene matches. CDR1 and CDR2 from the germline V gene are MNHEY and SVGAGI. This CDR3 has 13 amino acids. The table came from immunoSEQ multiplex PCR; TCRdb's copy has only in-frame clones and leaves some out. The sample carries over 90,000 clones, 85% to 90% recorded once. This sample comprised CD4+ or CD8+ T cells sorted from blood, obtained in a trial of the OX40 agonist ivuxolimab. The chain is built from TRBV6-5 and TRBJ2-7; TRBD1 matches at 8 bases. This sequence originates from an adult with an advanced solid tumor such as melanoma, head and neck, liver or kidney cancer. The CDR3 spells CASSDGQGYEQYF. The CDR3 nucleotides read TGTGCCAGCAGTGATGGACAGGGCTACGAGCAGTACTTC.